The clone carrying this T cell receptor (beta chain) was seen only a few times. Profiling relied on immunoSEQ multiplex PCR, and the TCRdb table lists in-frame clones only, not all of them. This sample has over a million clones, with 75% to 80% found just once. These data originate in a study of shared clonotypes between healthy human individuals. This receptor was identified in a man between 18 and 35 years old in good health. Some clones in this sample may be carry-over from other donors' samples. The sequencing input was memory CD4+ T cells from PBMCs. The sample's subset: CD45RA-negative fraction.

DNA of the CDR3: TGTGCCAGCAGAGGGGCCGGAGGGTTTCCAGATACGCAGTATTTT. Its translation is CASRGAGGFPDTQYF. The V and J genes are TRBV28 and TRBJ2-3; possibly TRBD2 for D (6 bases). The germline V and J ends were trimmed by 6 bases and 4 bases, with 17 bases remaining between them. Germline lookup yields CDR1 MDHEN and CDR2 SYDVKM. The CDR3 covers 15 residues.